This T cell receptor beta chain was identified during a study of CD8+ T cells in alopecia areata. V gave up 0 bases and J gave up 7 bases, with 8 bases separating them. CDR3 size: 13 residues. The V gene's germline CDR1 is SGHRS and CDR2 YFSETQ. TCR sequencing used cDNA made by reverse transcription of extracted RNA. Measured with immunoSEQ multiplex PCR; TCRdb has only the in-frame clones, and not every one. The sample lists around 61,000 clones, about 45% occurring once. The sample consisted of CD8+ T cells sorted from blood, taken at week 0. The receptor's source is a human donor with alopecia areata. The J gene is TRBJ2-1, the V gene TRBV5-1; tentatively, D is TRBD1 (6 bases). The CDR3 DNA reads as TGCGCCAGCAGCTTGGTAAGGGGGAATGAGCAGTTCTTC. Residues: CASSLVRGNEQFF.